Below are 23 T cell receptor beta chains sequenced from a single sample in a study of HIV-infected patients and healthy controls. Antiretroviral therapy had run roughly three months, about 14 weeks, before follow-up blood collection. No cell fractionation was done, so the repertoire covers all unsorted peripheral blood T cells. Alpha and beta constant-region primers primed reverse transcription of about 470 ng RNA. Separate chain-specific third strand synthesis with multiplexing indices produced the alpha and beta libraries. TCRdb passed the 5' RACE reads through MiXCR, listing each CDR3 protein once. The sample lists around 8,600 distinct CDR3 sequences, approximately 6.8% seen once, with about 19% in the top ten. The sample was blood, taken during antiretroviral therapy. The receptors here all came from an adult with HIV infection.

By share of the sample, this clonotype is medium-sized (0.01 to 0.1%). This beta chain lies outside the target of a library built for alpha chains; its clone size means little. The rearrangement joins TRBV4-2 to TRBJ2-7, with 9 bases identical to TRBD2. CDR3 length: 16 amino acids. The V segment lost 0 bases and the J segment 2 bases; nucleotides outside the gene matches: 5. In germline, CDR1 is LGHNA, CDR2 YNFKEQ. The chain's CDR3 is CASSQDLGGRAYEQYF. The CDR3, as DNA: TGTGCCAGCAGCCAAGACTTAGGCGGGAGGGCCTACGAGCAGTACTTC.

In this sample, this clonotype turned up once. As an off-target read in a library built for alpha chains, this beta chain has a frequency of little significance. V and J are TRBV5-1 and TRBJ2-3; D is perhaps TRBD1 (5 bases). This CDR3 has 14 residues. The V end was cut by 4 bases, the J end by 4 bases, with 13 bases between. CDR1 and CDR2 (germline): SGHRS, YFSETQ. The CDR3 is CASSLEAGSDTQYF. The CDR3 nucleotides are TGCGCCAGCAGCCTGGAAGCAGGGTCAGATACGCAGTATTTT.

This clonotype was found many times. This beta chain is a stray read from a library made for alpha chains; its abundance is not meaningful. J is TRBJ2-3 and V is TRBV15, with 11 positions matching TRBD2. The CDR3 loop spans 15 amino acids. Trimming cost V 0 bases and J 4 bases; bases outside gene matches: 0. Germline loops: CDR1 LNHNV, CDR2 YYDKDF (reference sequence). CDR3 residues: CATSRELAGADTQYF. The DNA for the CDR3 is TGTGCCACCAGCAGAGAACTAGCGGGAGCAGATACGCAGTATTTT.

This clonotype was seen repeatedly, ten times or more. As an off-target read in a library built for alpha chains, this beta chain has a frequency of little significance. This chain uses TRBV5-1 with TRBJ1-1; D call uncertain. Per the germline V gene, CDR1 is SGHRS and CDR2 is YFSETQ. This CDR3 contains 14 residues. V was pared by 4 bases and J by 3 bases, with 13 bases between. The CDR3 sequence: CASSQPRTDTEAFF. DNA of the CDR3: TGCGCCAGCAGCCAACCCCGCACAGACACTGAAGCTTTCTTT.

This clonotype showed up many times. This beta chain appears as a stray read in a library generated for alpha chains; its size is not informative. The CDR3 region has the DNA TGTGCCAGCAGCCCGGCGGGGGAGCAGCCCCAGCATTTT. Encoded protein: CASSPAGEQPQHF. The chain employs TRBV6-5 and TRBJ1-5; D perhaps matches TRBD1 (5 bases). This CDR3 comprises 13 residues. Per germline, CDR1 MNHEY and CDR2 SVGAGI. With 6 bases removed from V and 7 bases from J, the gap between germline ends came to 13 bases.

This clonotype showed up many times. Since the library was made to target alpha chains, this beta chain is a stray read and its abundance is not meaningful. The chain combines TRBV20-1 with TRBJ1-1; 11 nucleotides agree with TRBD1. The CDR3 is 12 amino acids. The germline gives CDR1 DFQATT, CDR2 SNEGSKA (reference sequence). The CDR3, as DNA: TGCAGCTCCGGGACAGGGGGTCCTGAAGCTTTCTTT. Amino acids: CSSGTGGPEAFF.

This clonotype was observed many times. Found in a library prepared for alpha chains, this beta chain is an off-target read, and its abundance has little meaning. The J gene is TRBJ1-1, the V gene TRBV6-1; D is unresolved. CDR3 length: 9 amino acids. Between the trimmed V and J ends, which lost 1 base and 10 bases, there was a span of 1 base. CDR1 and CDR2 (germline): MNHNS, SASEGT. The CDR3 DNA follows: TGTGCCAGCAGTGAAGGAGCTTTCTTT. It encodes CASSEGAFF.

This clonotype came up many times. The library was built for alpha chains, so this beta chain is an off-target read and its size means little. The chain has TRBV3-1 and TRBJ2-5; D is perhaps TRBD1 (5 bases). The CDR3 is made up of 16 amino acids. Germline CDR1 is LGHDT and CDR2 is YNNKEL (reference sequence). V was pared by 0 bases and J by 1 base, with 12 bases between. CDR3 bases: TGTGCCAGCAGCCAAGAGATGGGGCTCCGCCAAGAGACCCAGTACTTC. It translates to CASSQEMGLRQETQYF.

The sample holds many counts of this clonotype. This beta chain is a stray sequence in a library constructed for alpha chains; its clone size is not meaningful. The chain links TRBV27 to TRBJ1-1; D ambiguous. The V end was cut by 4 bases, the J end by 7 bases, with 13 bases between. CDR1 and CDR2 (germline): MNHEY, SMNVEV (reference sequence). This CDR3 contains 13 residues. DNA of the CDR3: TGTGCCAGCAGTTCTCTCACAAGGGTTGAAGCTTTCTTT. It is translated as CASSSLTRVEAFF.

This clonotype has at least ten counts. The germline gene is not matched at one end of the junction; a read error may be the cause. This beta chain appears as a stray read in a library generated for alpha chains; its size is not informative. The chain joins TRBV19 to TRBJ1-1; D ambiguous. CDR3 length equals 13 residues. Germline V gene sequence: CDR1 LNHDA, CDR2 SQIVND (reference sequence). Here the CDR3 DNA reads TGTGCCAGTAATATAGATCTGAACACTGAAGCTTTCTTT. Amino acid sequence: CASNIDLNTEAFF.

By share of the sample, this clonotype is medium-sized. This beta chain was picked up by a library intended for alpha chains and is off target, so its count carries little meaning. The rearrangement uses TRBV29-1 and TRBJ2-2; possibly TRBD2 for D (5 bases). In germline, CDR1 is SQVTM, CDR2 ANQGSEA. The CDR3 has 14 amino acids. V lost 5 bases, J lost 5 bases, and 15 bases lay in between. This chain's CDR3 is CSVLYAGYTGELFF. CDR3 nucleotides: TGCAGCGTTCTCTACGCGGGTTATACCGGGGAGCTGTTTTTT.

This clonotype came up many times. Little can be read into the size of this beta chain, an off-target read in a library designed for alpha chains. V is TRBV24-1 and J is TRBJ2-3, with TRBD2 matching 10 bases. J gave up 5 bases and V 8 bases, and 3 bases lay outside the gene matches. CDR3 length: 13 amino acids. CDR1 and CDR2 from the germline V gene are KGHDR and SFDVKD. CDR3 amino acids: CATKLAGVDTQYF. The DNA for the CDR3 is TGTGCCACCAAGCTAGCGGGAGTAGATACGCAGTATTTT.

By sample fraction, this clonotype is medium-sized. The library was designed around alpha chains, so this beta chain is a stray read whose abundance carries little weight. The chain has TRBV28 and TRBJ2-7, with 7 bases aligning to TRBD1. Germline CDR1 and CDR2: MDHEN and SYDVKM. V was clipped by 5 bases and J by 7 bases; unmatched bases: 23. The CDR3 totals 18 residues. The CDR3 DNA is TGTGCCAGCAGTCCGATCCTTGTCCCGGGACAAGCAGGGGGAGAGCAGTACTTC. The encoded protein is CASSPILVPGQAGGEQYF.

By share of the sample, this clonotype is medium-sized. For a library built for alpha chains, this beta chain is a stray read; little rests on its size. The genes are TRBV24-1 and TRBJ2-5; maybe TRBD1 (6 bases). V lost 9 bases, J lost 2 bases, and 15 bases lay in between. Germline CDR1 KGHDR, CDR2 SFDVKD. The CDR3 spans 14 residues. The CDR3 DNA follows: TGTGCCACCGCTCAGAGGACAGAACAAGAGACCCAGTACTTC. It specifies CATAQRTEQETQYF.

In this sample, this clonotype is medium-sized. In a library made to pick up alpha chains, this beta chain is a stray read with a size that means little. The genes are TRBV28 and TRBJ2-4, with D perhaps matching TRBD2 (5 bases). The CDR3 is made up of 15 amino acids. The germline V and J ends were trimmed by 8 bases and 0 bases, with 14 bases remaining between them. CDR1 is MDHEN and CDR2 is SYDVKM in the germline V gene. CDR3 sequence reads: CASSPAGLAKNIQYF. In DNA, the CDR3 is TGTGCCAGCTCCCCGGCGGGCCTAGCCAAAAACATTCAGTACTTC.

This clonotype ranks as medium-sized. Since the library was made to target alpha chains, this beta chain is a stray read and its abundance is not meaningful. The rearrangement joins TRBV28 to TRBJ1-5; weak D call: TRBD1 (6 bases). CDR1 and CDR2 (germline): MDHEN, SYDVKM. V lost 6 bases and J 1 base, leaving 13 bases between the germline ends. The CDR3 extends over 15 amino acids. The CDR3 bases are TGTGCCAGCAGCCCTCAAAGGGGGAGCAATCAGCCCCAGCATTTT. This gives the protein CASSPQRGSNQPQHF.

The sample holds many counts of this clonotype. Found in a library prepared for alpha chains, this beta chain is an off-target read, and its abundance has little meaning. The gene calls are TRBV5-1 and TRBJ2-3, with unresolved D. Germline V gives CDR1 SGHRS, CDR2 YFSETQ. V gave up 0 bases and J gave up 6 bases, with 2 bases separating them. This CDR3 region has 11 residues. The CDR3 sequence is CASSLVDTQYF. CDR3 in DNA: TGCGCCAGCAGCTTGGTGGATACGCAGTATTTT.

This clonotype is categorized as medium-sized. Since it is a stray read in a library aimed at alpha chains, this beta chain has a size that is not meaningful. The gene calls are TRBV18 and TRBJ2-1; TRBD2 matches 12 bases. Trimming cost V 0 bases and J 7 bases; bases outside gene matches: 4. The germline V gene encodes CDR1 KGHSH and CDR2 LQKENI. The CDR3 is 16 amino acids. The CDR3 DNA is TGTGCCAGCTCACCACCTACACTAGCGGGGGGTAATGAGCAGTTCTTC. Translation: CASSPPTLAGGNEQFF.

This clonotype counts as medium-sized. This beta chain turned up in a library designed for alpha chains; as an off-target read, its abundance says little. The CDR3, as DNA: TGTGCCAGCAGCCCCGGGACTGGCTACGAGCAGTACTTC. Amino acids: CASSPGTGYEQYF. The rearrangement joins TRBV3-1 to TRBJ2-7, with a weak D call TRBD2 (6 bases). V was shortened by 4 bases and J by 3 bases, with 10 bases between the two germline ends. The CDR3 length is 13 residues. Germline-derived CDR1 and CDR2 are LGHDT and YNNKEL (reference sequence).

This clonotype has at least ten counts. This beta chain lies outside the target of a library built for alpha chains; its clone size means little. The CDR3 DNA sequence: TGTGCCAGCAGCAGACAGGGCGAGCAGTACTTC. As protein: CASSRQGEQYF. V gene TRBV4-2 combines with J gene TRBJ2-7; 7 bases agree with TRBD1. The CDR3 runs 11 residues. J lost 6 bases, V lost 5 bases, and 1 base had no gene match. Per germline, CDR1 LGHNA and CDR2 YNFKEQ.

This clonotype appeared many times. Since it is a stray read in a library aimed at alpha chains, this beta chain has a size that is not meaningful. The J gene is TRBJ2-3, the V gene TRBV29-1; no clear D gene. Looked up from germline, CDR1 is SQVTM and CDR2 is ANQGSEA. The CDR3 is 11 amino acids. Trimming removed 6 bases at V and 0 bases at J, with 4 bases between. As DNA, the CDR3 is TGCAGCGTATTTAGCACAGATACGCAGTATTTT. Amino acids: CSVFSTDTQYF.

This clonotype has at least ten counts. This beta chain is an off-target read within a library intended for alpha chains, so its frequency means little. The J gene is TRBJ2-3, the V gene TRBV7-8; 7 nucleotides agree with TRBD1. CDR1 is SGHVS and CDR2 is FQNEAQ in the germline V gene. The CDR3 is 16 residues long. After removal of 4 bases from V and 0 bases from J, the junction contained 7 bases not matched to a gene. For the CDR3, the DNA is TGTGCCAGCAGCTCGCCTCGGGACAGTAGCACAGATACGCAGTATTTT. This codes for CASSSPRDSSTDTQYF.

This clonotype has ten or more counts. This beta chain slipped into a library made for alpha chains as a stray read, so its size is not meaningful. V usage is TRBV7-3 and J usage is TRBJ2-1, with D unresolved. Trimming removed 1 base at V and 9 bases at J, with 4 bases between. The V gene's germline CDR1 is SGHTA and CDR2 FQGTGA. This CDR3 region has 11 residues. CDR3: CASSLNGEQFF. For the CDR3, the DNA is TGTGCCAGCAGCTTAAACGGTGAGCAGTTCTTC. Full variable domain (outside the CDR3, taken from reference TRBV7-3 and TRBJ2-1): GAGVSQTPSNKVTEKGKYVELRCDPISGHTALYWYRQSLGQGPEFLIYFQGTGAADDSGLPNDRFFAVRPEGSVSTLKIQRTERGDSAVYLCASSLNGEQFFGPGTRLTVL.